This TCR beta chain was profiled in a study of cytomegalovirus exposure and HLA in healthy donors. Study-wide findings and caveats: Through in vitro validation, a few CMV-associated chains were shown to be specific for CMV antigens. Among the sequence variants, a highly shared cluster was likely an artifact of sequencing.

The CDR3 covers 17 residues. The V segment lost 6 bases and the J segment 0 bases; nucleotides outside the gene matches: 8. The germline CDR1 and CDR2 sequences are SGHRS and YFSETQ. The PCR ran on 60 Vbeta and 13 Jbeta primers. The method was immunoSEQ multiplex PCR; TCRdb's version includes in-frame clones alone and lacks a portion of them. The data show approximately 130,000 clones, approximately 80% seen once. Concerning this clone itself: No antigen is known for it.

The receptor's source is a woman aged 18-30 years in good health and CMV-seronegative. The chain has TRBV5-1 and TRBJ2-1, with 11 bases identical to TRBD2. The specimen was PBMCs. CDR3 sequence: CASKGTSGLSSYNEQFF. The CDR3 DNA reads TGCGCCAGCAAAGGGACTAGCGGACTCAGCTCCTACAATGAGCAGTTCTTC.